This is a list of T cell receptor beta chains from one sample in a study of cytomegalovirus exposure and HLA in healthy donors. Libraries were prepared by immunoSEQ multiplex PCR; TCRdb keeps only in-frame clonotypes and omits some of them. The data hold approximately 190,000 clones, with 81% observed a single time. Specimen: PBMCs. The receptors were gathered from a man between 35 and 55 years old in good health and CMV-seropositive. The CDR3 runs from the conserved cysteine through the conserved F or W. The D gene is left open where the match is weak. Clone size is stated in some rows and not others, as once, few, many or a class when expanded.

v_gene,j_gene,abundance,d_gene,CDR3nt,CDR3aa
TRBV6-5,TRBJ1-2,.,.,TGTGCCAGCAGTTACTCGACGGACACTTATAACTATGGCTACACCTTC,CASSYSTDTYNYGYTF
TRBV10-3,TRBJ2-3,.,TRBD2,TGTGCCATCAGTGACACGACTAGCGGGGGGGCAGATACGCAGTATTTT,CAISDTTSGGADTQYF
TRBV30,TRBJ2-1,.,TRBD1,TGTGCCTGGAGTCGACGGACAGGGGGGACTTACAATGAGCAGTTCTTC,CAWSRRTGGTYNEQFF
TRBV27,TRBJ2-7,.,TRBD2,TGTGCCAGCAGTGCCTCCGGGACTAGCGGGAGGGCTGGCTACGAGCAGTACTTC,CASSASGTSGRAGYEQYF
TRBV28,TRBJ2-7,few,.,TGTGCCAGCCCAGGGTCTACAGGCGAGCAGTACTTC,CASPGSTGEQYF
TRBV5-6,TRBJ2-5,.,TRBD1,TGTGCCAGCAGCCCACAGGGGGCGGGAGAGACCCAGTACTTC,CASSPQGAGETQYF
TRBV4-2,TRBJ2-1,few,TRBD2,TGTGCCAGCAGAGTAGCGGGGGGGTCCTACAATGAGCAGTTCTTC,CASRVAGGSYNEQFF
TRBV10-3,TRBJ1-1,.,TRBD1,TGTGCCATCAGTGAGTCAAGGGACAGGGGCCGCACTGAAGCTTTCTTT,CAISESRDRGRTEAFF
TRBV2,TRBJ2-7,.,TRBD1,TGTGCCAGCAGTGAAGAGGGGGCAGCGTTTGCCTACGAGCAGTACTTC,CASSEEGAAFAYEQYF
TRBV7-9,TRBJ2-3,.,TRBD2,TGTGCCAGCAGCTGGGGACTAGCAGGGGATACGCAGTATTTT,CASSWGLAGDTQYF
TRBV9,TRBJ1-1,.,.,TGTGCCAGCAGCGCCGGGATTTCTGTTCGGACTGAAGCTTTCTTT,CASSAGISVRTEAFF
TRBV4-1,TRBJ2-3,.,.,TGCGCCAGCAGCCAAGATTACTCCCATACGCAGTATTTT,CASSQDYSHTQYF
TRBV4-1,TRBJ1-2,.,.,TGCGCCAGCAGCCAAGACTCCGCCAGAAACTATGGCTACACCTTC,CASSQDSARNYGYTF